This T cell receptor beta chain was documented in a study of T-cell memory formation after mild COVID-19. Notes on the study in general: Among contracting clones, CD4+ were mainly CM/EM and CD8+ enriched in EMRA. Day 15 to 85 contractors were CD4/CD8 balanced; later expanders leaned CD4+.

CDR1 SEHNR and CDR2 FQNEAQ come from the germline V gene (reference sequence). The length of the CDR3 is 13 residues. V lost 3 bases to trimming and J lost 3 bases, with 5 bases between them. This clonotype was counted between two and nine times. As yet, its antigen is unknown. With constant-segment primers, 5'RACE yielded cDNA libraries of TCR alpha and TCR beta that carried sample barcodes and UMIs. TCRdb itself ran the 5' RACE reads through MiXCR, one entry per CDR3 protein. Here the sample spans more than 400,000 distinct CDR3 sequences, over 15% being singletons. Specimen: PBMCs or a T cell subset sorted from them (not recorded which). This sequence originates from an adult woman who had mild COVID-19 (a few samples of this study predate the infection). Cell type and time point are not known. This chain uses TRBV7-9 with TRBJ2-2; no firm D call. The CDR3 nucleotides are TGTGCCAGCAGCTTGCCAGACACCGGGGAGCTGTTTTTT. This codes for CASSLPDTGELFF.